This T cell receptor beta chain was sequenced in a study of blood T cell repertoires in COVID-19. About the research overall: COVID-19 samples collected from the United States, Italy and Spain covered acute and convalescent phases. The cDNA or gDNA used as material had been derived from T cells, B-cell-depleted T cells, or PBMCs.

V was cut by 4 bases and J by 4 bases, with 16 bases left in between. CDR1 and CDR2 (germline): MNHEY, SVGAGI. The CDR3 runs 15 residues. Seattle-derived patients entered the study during active infection and were followed longitudinally. Original processing notes: Using reference gene primer amplification, nucleated cell counts were estimated. Produced via immunoSEQ multiplex PCR; TCRdb's table is partial and in-frame only. V and J calls and clone size are as listed in that table; D and trimming were resolved from the DNA. The data hold 250,000 to 300,000 clones, with around 92% observed a single time.

Sequencing input: peripheral blood. This sequence joins TRBV6-5 and TRBJ1-2, with a tentative D call TRBD1 (6 bases). The TCR comes from a woman in her twenties or thirties with COVID-19, enrolled during active disease. The CDR3 loop is CASSFPQGGGYGYTF. For the CDR3, the DNA is TGTGCCAGCAGTTTTCCACAGGGCGGAGGCTATGGCTACACCTTC.